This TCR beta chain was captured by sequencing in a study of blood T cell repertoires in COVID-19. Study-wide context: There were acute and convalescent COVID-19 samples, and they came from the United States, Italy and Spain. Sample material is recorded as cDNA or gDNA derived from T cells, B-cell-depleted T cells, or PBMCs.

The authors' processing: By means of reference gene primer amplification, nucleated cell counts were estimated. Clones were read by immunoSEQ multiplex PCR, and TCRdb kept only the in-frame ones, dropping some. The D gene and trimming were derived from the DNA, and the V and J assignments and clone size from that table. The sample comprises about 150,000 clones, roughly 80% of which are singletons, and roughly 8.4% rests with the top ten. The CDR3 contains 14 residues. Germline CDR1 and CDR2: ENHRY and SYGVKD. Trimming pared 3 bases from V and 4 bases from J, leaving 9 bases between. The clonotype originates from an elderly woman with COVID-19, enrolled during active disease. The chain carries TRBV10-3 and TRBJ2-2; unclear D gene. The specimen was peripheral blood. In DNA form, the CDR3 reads TGTGCCATCAGTGAAGCGTTGGTCACCGGGGAGCTGTTTTTT. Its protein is CAISEALVTGELFF.